A single sample is the source of the 23 T cell receptor beta chains below, sequenced in a study of human T cells and chemical hapten exposure. Time point reported: patch test 1, 2 weeks after DPC sensitization. Treatment noted: therapeutic diphenylcyclopropenone sensitization with weekly scalp DPC. From the RACE reads, TCRdb called clonotypes with MiXCR, one entry per CDR3 protein. The sample lists about 120,000 distinct CDR3 sequences, roughly an eighth occurring once. The sequenced sample was whole blood, obtained in connection with sensitization to the hapten diphenylcyclopropenone (DPC). The origin of the receptors is a man aged 18-30 years with alopecia areata. Some clones in this sample may be carry-over from other donors' samples.

Only a few counts were recorded for this clonotype. The rearrangement joins TRBV21-1 to TRBJ2-3; the D call TRBD1 from the table was never checked on the DNA. TRBV21-1 is a known pseudogene. The length of the CDR3 is 15 residues. CDR3 region: CASSRRDSRTDTQYF. The DNA for the CDR3 is TGTGCCAGCAGCAGACGGGACAGCCGCACAGATACGCAGTATTTT.

The sample holds many counts of this clonotype. V usage is TRBV6-4 and J usage is TRBJ1-5; 10 bases fit TRBD1. Germline assignment: CDR1 MRHNA and CDR2 SNTAGT. Trimming removed 7 bases from V and 0 bases from J; junction bases left unmatched: 24. The CDR3 contains 22 residues. The DNA of the CDR3 is TGTGCCAGCATCCTGAAGCATGAACCGGGACAGGGGACGACCCATAGCAATCAGCCCCAGCATTTT. It translates to CASILKHEPGQGTTHSNQPQHF.

In its sample, this clonotype was seen a few times. The chain recombines TRBV7-9 with TRBJ2-5; TRBD1 matches at 9 bases. The germline V gene encodes CDR1 SEHNR and CDR2 FQNEAQ (reference sequence). The ends lost 5 bases at V and 5 bases at J; junction bases unmatched: 12. This CDR3 is built from 16 residues. The CDR3 loop reads CASSTRRTGQGETQYF. CDR3 coding DNA: TGTGCCAGCAGCACCCGACGGACAGGACAGGGGGAGACCCAGTACTTC.

The sample holds a few counts of this clonotype. The V call is TRBV7-9, the J call TRBJ2-1, with D unclear. This CDR3 comprises 13 residues. The germline V and J ends were trimmed by 5 bases and 4 bases, with 9 bases remaining between them. CDR1 is SEHNR and CDR2 is FQNEAQ in the germline V gene (reference sequence). The CDR3 spells CASSPDRYNEQFF. The CDR3 bases are TGTGCCAGCAGCCCGGACCGTTACAATGAGCAGTTCTTC. Together with reference TRBV7-9 and TRBJ2-1, the CDR3 gives the full variable domain: DTGVSQNPRHKITKRGQNVTFRCDPISEHNRLYWYRQTLGQGPEFLTYFQNEAQLEKSRLLSDRFSAERPKGSFSTLEIQRTEQGDSAMYLCASSPDRYNEQFFGPGTRLTVL.

This clonotype was recorded a few times. The chain employs TRBV4-3 and TRBJ1-6; D might be TRBD1 (6 bases). Trimming cost V 1 base and J 9 bases, with 10 bases left between them. The CDR3 runs 14 residues. Germline CDR1 reads LGHNA; CDR2 reads YSLEER. CDR3: CASSQAHRVSPLHF. The CDR3 DNA reads TGCGCCAGCAGCCAAGCCCACAGGGTTTCACCCCTCCACTTT.

This clonotype was counted at least ten times. The chain recombines TRBV7-9 with TRBJ2-5; 9 bases align to TRBD2. The CDR3 is 18 amino acids. The germline V gene has CDR1 SEHNR and CDR2 FQNEAQ (reference sequence). V shed 3 bases, J shed 9 bases, and the junction held 20 bases outside the gene matches. CDR3 nucleotides: TGTGCCAGCAGCTTCATAGGCCACCTTAGCGGGGGTCTCAGGGCCCAGTACTTC. Protein sequence: CASSFIGHLSGGLRAQYF.

This clonotype has ten or more counts. The chain uses TRBV20-1 and TRBJ2-5; 9 nucleotides agree with TRBD2. CDR3 length equals 15 residues. CDR1 and CDR2 (germline): DFQATT, SNEGSKA (reference sequence). V lost 0 bases, J lost 2 bases, and 4 bases stayed unmatched. The CDR3 is CSAREERGEQETQYF. The DNA of the CDR3 is TGCAGTGCTAGAGAGGAGCGGGGGGAGCAAGAGACCCAGTACTTC.

This clonotype was counted a few times. V and J are TRBV9 and TRBJ1-1, with 7 positions matching TRBD1. The germline gives CDR1 SGDLS, CDR2 YYNGEE. The CDR3 has 14 residues. V lost 6 bases, J lost 5 bases, and 10 bases stayed unmatched. CDR3 nucleotide sequence: TGTGCCAGCACCGGACCGGACAGGCGGACTGAAGCTTTCTTT. It translates to CASTGPDRRTEAFF.

This clonotype was seen a handful of times. The genes are TRBV7-2 and TRBJ2-1, with a weak D call TRBD2 (5 bases). The CDR3 runs 13 residues. V was trimmed by 3 bases and J by 5 bases, leaving 8 bases between them. Looked up from germline, CDR1 is SGHTA and CDR2 is FQGNSA. The CDR3 coding sequence is TGTGCCAGCAGCTTGACTAAGCACAATGAGCAGTTCTTC. Amino acid sequence: CASSLTKHNEQFF. Full variable domain (remainder filled in from reference TRBV7-2 and TRBJ2-1): GAGVSQSPSNKVTEKGKDVELRCDPISGHTALYWYRQSLGQGLEFLIYFQGNSAPDKSGLPSDRFSAERTGGSVSTLTIQRTQQEDSAVYLCASSLTKHNEQFFGPGTRLTVL.

The chain carries TRBV28 and TRBJ2-7; D could derive from TRBD1 or TRBD2 (5 bases each). The CDR3 length is 13 residues. Germline CDR1 MDHEN, CDR2 SYDVKM. Trimming shortened V by 0 bases and J by 5 bases, and 8 bases separated the two germline ends. CDR3 bases: TGTGCCAGCAGTTTATGGGGGGTAAACGAGCAGTACTTC. This gives the protein CASSLWGVNEQYF.

The chain uses TRBV5-6 and TRBJ1-1, with unresolved D. The CDR3 loop spans 13 amino acids. Germline V gene sequence: CDR1 SGHDT, CDR2 YYEEEE. The V gene lost 1 base and the J gene lost 1 base, with 5 bases spanning the gap. In DNA, the CDR3 is TGTGCCAGCAGCTTGTTGGAGAACACTGAAGCTTTCTTT. Its translation: CASSLLENTEAFF.

This clonotype has at least ten counts. The chain employs TRBV7-6 and TRBJ2-5; perhaps TRBD1 as D (6 bases). V lost 0 bases and J lost 7, with 6 bases in between. CDR3 length: 12 residues. Looked up from germline, CDR1 is SGHVS and CDR2 is FNYEAQ. The CDR3 loop is CASSLAGATQYF. The DNA of the CDR3 is TGTGCCAGCAGCTTAGCGGGGGCGACCCAGTACTTC.

This chain joins TRBV6-2 or TRBV6-3 and TRBJ1-5, with D uncertain. CDR1 MNHEY and CDR2 SVGEGT come from the germline V gene. The CDR3 loop spans 13 amino acids. Trimming shortened V by 6 bases and J by 1 base, and 7 bases separated the two germline ends. CDR3 in DNA: TGTGCCAGCAGGGGTGGGAGCAATCAGCCCCAGCATTTT. Amino acids: CASRGGSNQPQHF.

This clonotype was seen ten or more times. This rearrangement joins TRBV10-3 to TRBJ1-1; 10 nucleotides align to TRBD1. This CDR3 contains 12 residues. The germline gives CDR1 ENHRY, CDR2 SYGVKD. V trimming: 6 bases; J trimming: 8 bases; junction bases outside the gene matches: 3. The DNA for the CDR3 is TGTGCCATCAGCCGGGACAGGGGAGAAGCTTTCTTT. Protein: CAISRDRGEAFF.

This rearrangement joins TRBV4-1 to TRBJ2-1, with unresolved D. There are 15 residues in the CDR3. Germline assignment: CDR1 MGHRA and CDR2 YSYEKL. The ends were cut back, 3 bases at V and 8 bases at J, with 17 bases in the middle. CDR3 protein: CASSQPAFSVHEQFF. Here the CDR3 DNA reads TGCGCCAGCAGCCAGCCGGCCTTCAGTGTACATGAGCAGTTCTTC.

This clonotype was recorded only once. The V gene is TRBV19, the J gene TRBJ1-3; D call uncertain. Germline CDR1 LNHDA, CDR2 SQIVND (reference sequence). There are 14 residues in the CDR3. The germline V and J ends were trimmed by 3 bases and 4 bases, with 10 bases remaining between them. The CDR3 DNA reads as TGTGCCAGTAGTATCCAGTATAGCGGAAACACCATATATTTT. Its translation is CASSIQYSGNTIYF.

This clonotype appeared many times. The chain recombines TRBV5-1 with TRBJ2-5; 12 bases align to TRBD2. Germline trimming cut 2 bases from V and 2 bases from J; bases unmatched to any gene: 7. The CDR3 contains 17 residues. Germline CDR1 reads SGHRS; CDR2 reads YFSETQ. CDR3 DNA: TGCGCCAGCAGCTTACGACTAGCGGGGGATCCTCAAGAGACCCAGTACTTC. This gives the protein CASSLRLAGDPQETQYF.

The table lists this clonotype with a few counts. This chain joins TRBV7-3 and TRBJ2-5; TRBD2 aligns across 7 bases. From germline, CDR1 is SGHTA and CDR2 FQGTGA. J gave up 5 bases and V 1 base, and 1 base lay outside the gene matches. This CDR3 contains 13 residues. The DNA for the CDR3 is TGTGCCAGCAGCTTAATTAGCGGGGAGACCCAGTACTTC. This gives the protein CASSLISGETQYF.

This clonotype has a handful of counts. This chain joins TRBV7-8 and TRBJ1-5; 8 bases align to TRBD1. This CDR3 has 14 residues. The ends lost 5 bases at V and 3 bases at J; junction bases unmatched: 3. Germline CDR1 is SGHVS and CDR2 is FQNEAQ. As DNA, the CDR3 is TGTGCCAGCAGCACGGACAGGGCCAATCAGCCCCAGCATTTT. Its translation: CASSTDRANQPQHF.

This clonotype occurred many times. The rearrangement links TRBV29-1 to TRBJ1-1; D may be TRBD1 (5 bases). V was shortened by 7 bases and J by 1 base, with 13 bases between the two germline ends. CDR3 length: 13 amino acids. Germline V gene lookup returns CDR1 SQVTM and CDR2 ANQGSEA. The CDR3 region is CSAGGMENTEAFF. CDR3 in DNA: TGCAGCGCTGGGGGGATGGAGAACACTGAAGCTTTCTTT.

V and J are TRBV29-1 and TRBJ1-1; D is uncertain. Per germline, CDR1 SQVTM and CDR2 ANQGSEA. V was pared by 7 bases and J by 8 bases, with 11 bases between. CDR3 size: 10 residues. CDR3 coding DNA: TGCAGCGGCGGAGACGGGGAAGCTTTCTTT. As protein: CSGGDGEAFF.

Only a few counts were recorded for this clonotype. The rearrangement links TRBV20-1 to TRBJ1-5, with D possibly TRBD1 on 5 matching bases. With 3 bases removed from V and 2 bases from J, the gap between germline ends came to 8 bases. The CDR3 totals 13 residues. Germline V gene sequence: CDR1 DFQATT, CDR2 SNEGSKA (reference sequence). The CDR3 DNA reads TGCAGTGCTAGCCGGGACCGCAATCAGCCCCAGCATTTT. Translating it yields CSASRDRNQPQHF.

V gene TRBV11-2 combines with J gene TRBJ2-5; 7 bases agree with TRBD2. Germline CDR1 reads SGHAT; CDR2 reads FQNNGV. V shed 4 bases, J shed 2 bases, and the junction held 10 bases outside the gene matches. This CDR3 contains 16 residues. The DNA for the CDR3 is TGTGCCAGCAGCTCGGAGCGGGGTAGAAGGCAAGAGACCCAGTACTTC. The encoded protein is CASSSERGRRQETQYF.